This T cell receptor (beta chain) was documented in a study of T cell changes during pregnancy in multiple sclerosis. The germline CDR1 and CDR2 sequences are SGHVS and FQNEAQ. This CDR3 has 17 residues. V was pared by 5 bases and J by 8 bases, with 10 bases of the junction left unmatched. Clones were sequenced by immunoSEQ multiplex PCR, and TCRdb holds only the in-frame ones, with some missing. The sample carries tens of thousands of clones, roughly 93% recorded once. The gene calls are TRBV7-8 and TRBJ2-1; 15 nucleotides line up with TRBD2. The material was peripheral blood, obtained in the third trimester of pregnancy. The receptor's source is a female donor with multiple sclerosis, enrolled in a pregnancy study. Here the CDR3 DNA reads TGTGCCAGCAGCCTCCGGACTAGCGGGAGGGCCAGAGATGAGCAGTTCTTC. Protein product: CASSLRTSGRARDEQFF.